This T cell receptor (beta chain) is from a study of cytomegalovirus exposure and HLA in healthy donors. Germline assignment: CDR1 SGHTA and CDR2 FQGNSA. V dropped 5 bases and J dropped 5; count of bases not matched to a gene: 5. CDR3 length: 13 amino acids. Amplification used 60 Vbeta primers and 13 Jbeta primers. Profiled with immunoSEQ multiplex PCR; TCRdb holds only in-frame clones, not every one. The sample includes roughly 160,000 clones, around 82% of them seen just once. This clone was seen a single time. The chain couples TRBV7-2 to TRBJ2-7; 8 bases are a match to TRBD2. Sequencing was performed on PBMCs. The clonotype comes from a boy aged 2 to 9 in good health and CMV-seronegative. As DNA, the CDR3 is TGTGCCAGCAGCCCCGTAGCGGGACACGAGCAGTACTTC. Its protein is CASSPVAGHEQYF. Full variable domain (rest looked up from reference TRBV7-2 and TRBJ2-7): GAGVSQSPSNKVTEKGKDVELRCDPISGHTALYWYRQSLGQGLEFLIYFQGNSAPDKSGLPSDRFSAERTGGSVSTLTIQRTQQEDSAVYLCASSPVAGHEQYFGPGTRLTVT.